Listed below are T cell receptor beta chains from one sample, sequenced in a study of blood T cell repertoires in COVID-19. TCRdb's copy holds only in-frame clones and misses some; the assay was immunoSEQ multiplex PCR. The data contain around 150,000 clones, roughly 80% of them singletons. Specimen: peripheral blood. Source of these receptors: a man aged 55 to 69 with acute or convalescent COVID-19. CDR3s include the opening cysteine and the closing phenylalanine or tryptophan. The D gene is left open where the match is weak. Expanded clones are given a class, and other clones once, few, many or no size at all.

j_call: TRBJ2-1; clone_size: .; d_call: TRBD2; cdr3_length: 15; v_call: TRBV19; cdr3_aa: CASSTAGGTYNEQFF; cdr3_nt: TGTGCCAGTAGTACAGCGGGGGGGACCTACAATGAGCAGTTCTTC
j_call: TRBJ1-1; clone_size: .; d_call: .; cdr3_length: 11; v_call: TRBV12-3/TRBV12-4; cdr3_aa: CASRRVTEAFF; cdr3_nt: TGTGCCAGCAGGAGGGTAACTGAAGCTTTCTTT
j_call: TRBJ2-7; clone_size: .; d_call: .; cdr3_length: 14; v_call: TRBV10-1; cdr3_aa: CASSPMGGSYEQYF; cdr3_nt: TGCGCCAGCAGCCCCATGGGGGGCTCCTACGAGCAGTACTTC
j_call: TRBJ1-6; clone_size: .; d_call: .; cdr3_length: 14; v_call: TRBV2; cdr3_aa: CASIDLGGNSPLHF; cdr3_nt: TGTGCCAGCATCGACTTAGGGGGTAATTCACCCCTCCACTTT
j_call: TRBJ1-2; clone_size: few; d_call: .; cdr3_length: 15; v_call: TRBV19; cdr3_aa: CASTMPRTDAHGYTF; cdr3_nt: TGTGCCAGTACCATGCCTCGGACAGACGCTCATGGCTACACCTTC
j_call: TRBJ1-1; clone_size: .; d_call: .; cdr3_length: 16; v_call: TRBV6-5; cdr3_aa: CASSYGGAFSNTEAFF; cdr3_nt: TGTGCCAGCAGTTATGGGGGGGCGTTTTCGAACACTGAAGCTTTCTTT
j_call: TRBJ2-7; clone_size: .; d_call: TRBD1; cdr3_length: 14; v_call: TRBV9; cdr3_aa: CASSPTGTDYEQYF; cdr3_nt: TGTGCCAGCAGCCCCACCGGGACAGATTACGAGCAGTACTTC
j_call: TRBJ1-6; clone_size: .; d_call: .; cdr3_length: 15; v_call: TRBV30; cdr3_aa: CAWSPGGGTSSPLHF; cdr3_nt: TGTGCCTGGAGCCCCGGGGGGGGTACGAGTTCACCCCTCCACTTT
j_call: TRBJ1-2; clone_size: once; d_call: .; cdr3_length: 14; v_call: TRBV28; cdr3_aa: CASSLSGGYYGYTF; cdr3_nt: TGTGCCAGCAGCCTATCTGGCGGTTACTATGGCTACACCTTC
j_call: TRBJ1-6; clone_size: .; d_call: .; cdr3_length: 17; v_call: TRBV9; cdr3_aa: CASSERGGGGRNSPLHF; cdr3_nt: TGTGCCAGCAGCGAGAGGGGAGGGGGGGGCCGAAATTCACCCCTCCACTTT
j_call: TRBJ1-1; clone_size: .; d_call: .; cdr3_length: 13; v_call: TRBV4-1; cdr3_aa: CASSQGAREAAFF; cdr3_nt: TGCGCCAGCAGCCAAGGGGCGCGGGAAGCAGCTTTCTTT